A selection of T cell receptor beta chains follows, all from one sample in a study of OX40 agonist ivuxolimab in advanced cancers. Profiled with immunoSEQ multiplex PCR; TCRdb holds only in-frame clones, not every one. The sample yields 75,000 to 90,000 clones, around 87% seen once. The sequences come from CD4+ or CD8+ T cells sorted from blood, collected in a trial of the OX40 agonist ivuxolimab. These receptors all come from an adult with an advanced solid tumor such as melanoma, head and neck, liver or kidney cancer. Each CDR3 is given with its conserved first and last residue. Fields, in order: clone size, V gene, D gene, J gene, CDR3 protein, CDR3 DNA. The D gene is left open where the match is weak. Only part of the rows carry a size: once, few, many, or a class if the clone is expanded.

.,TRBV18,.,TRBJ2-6,CASSPTGISGANVLTF,TGTGCCAGCTCACCAACAGGAATCTCTGGGGCCAACGTCCTGACTTTC
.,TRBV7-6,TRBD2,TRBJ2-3,CASSKGLAGGTDTQYF,TGTGCCAGCAGCAAAGGACTAGCGGGGGGCACAGATACGCAGTATTTT
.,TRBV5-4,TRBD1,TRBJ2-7,CASSRGGTGRDEQYF,TGTGCCAGCAGCCGAGGCGGGACAGGGAGGGACGAGCAGTACTTC
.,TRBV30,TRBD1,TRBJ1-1,CAWSHTPGQKNTEAFF,TGTGCCTGGAGTCACACTCCGGGACAGAAAAACACTGAAGCTTTCTTT
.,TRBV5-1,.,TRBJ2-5,CASSPFQTDIQETQYF,TGCGCCAGCAGCCCTTTCCAGACAGACATCCAAGAGACCCAGTACTTC
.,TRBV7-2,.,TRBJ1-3,CASSLSSGGPGNTIYF,TGTGCCAGCAGCTTATCATCCGGGGGGCCTGGAAACACCATATATTTT
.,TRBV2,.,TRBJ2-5,CASSARAAQYF,TGTGCCAGCAGTGCCCGGGCGGCCCAGTACTTC
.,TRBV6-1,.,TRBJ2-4,CASSERGKGEVGIQYF,TGTGCCAGCAGTGAACGAGGAAAGGGGGAGGTCGGCATTCAGTACTTC
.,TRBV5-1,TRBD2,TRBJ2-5,CASSLARAGGPVKTQYF,TGCGCCAGCAGCTTGGCCCGAGCGGGGGGGCCGGTAAAGACCCAGTACTTC
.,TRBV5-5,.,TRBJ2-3,CASSPIQADTQYF,TGTGCCAGCAGCCCGATTCAGGCAGATACGCAGTATTTT
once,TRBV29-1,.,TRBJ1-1,CSVRRMNTEAFF,TGCAGCGTCCGACGGATGAACACTGAAGCTTTCTTT
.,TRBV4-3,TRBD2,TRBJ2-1,CASSQDLASGSAMNNEQFF,TGCGCCAGCAGCCAAGATCTGGCTAGCGGGAGTGCCATGAACAATGAGCAGTTCTTC
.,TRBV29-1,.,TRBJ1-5,CSVEEGPPGEPQHF,TGCAGCGTTGAGGAGGGACCTCCCGGGGAGCCCCAGCATTTT
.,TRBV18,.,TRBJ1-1,CASSRGQNTEAFF,TGTGCCAGCTCACGTGGACAGAACACTGAAGCTTTCTTT
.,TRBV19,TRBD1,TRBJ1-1,CASSINAPGQTNTEAFF,TGTGCCAGTAGTATAAACGCGCCGGGACAGACGAACACTGAAGCTTTCTTT
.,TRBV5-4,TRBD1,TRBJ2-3,CASTIGGSTDTQYF,TGTGCCAGCACCATAGGGGGCAGCACAGATACGCAGTATTTT
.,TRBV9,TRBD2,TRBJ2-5,CASSASGAGGLETRYF,TGTGCCAGCAGCGCCTCGGGAGCGGGAGGTTTGGAGACCCGGTACTTC
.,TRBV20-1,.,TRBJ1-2,CSARVGAGYTF,TGCAGTGCTAGAGTCGGTGCTGGCTACACCTTC
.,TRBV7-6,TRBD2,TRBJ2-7,CASSLNRAAGGKEQYF,TGTGCCAGCAGCTTAAATCGGGCCGCGGGAGGTAAAGAGCAGTACTTC
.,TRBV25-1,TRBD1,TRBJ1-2,CASSDRGRGYGYTF,TGTGCCAGCAGTGACAGGGGGCGCGGCTATGGCTACACCTTC
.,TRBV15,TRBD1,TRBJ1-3,CATSQDRGLDTIYF,TGTGCCACCAGCCAAGACAGGGGCCTCGACACCATATATTTT
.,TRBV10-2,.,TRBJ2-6,CASSADGANVLTF,TGCGCCAGCAGTGCGGATGGGGCCAACGTCCTGACTTTC
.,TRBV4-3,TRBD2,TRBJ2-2,CASSQVYRSGGSGGELFF,TGCGCCAGCAGCCAAGTTTATAGGAGCGGGGGTTCCGGCGGGGAGCTGTTTTTT
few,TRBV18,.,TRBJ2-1,CASSPPSRGGLPGEQFF,TGTGCCAGCTCACCACCGTCGCGCGGGGGCCTTCCTGGTGAGCAGTTCTTC
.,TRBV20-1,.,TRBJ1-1,CSPVGNTEAFF,TGCAGTCCCGTAGGTAACACTGAAGCTTTCTTT
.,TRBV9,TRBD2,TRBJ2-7,CASSPREREPSYEQYF,TGTGCCAGCAGCCCCCGAGAGCGGGAGCCCTCCTACGAGCAGTACTTC
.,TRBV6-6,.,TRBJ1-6,CASSYGSPLHF,TGTGCCAGCAGTTACGGGTCACCCCTCCACTTT
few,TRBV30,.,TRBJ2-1,CAWAGDTYNEQFF,TGTGCCTGGGCCGGGGACACCTACAATGAGCAGTTCTTC
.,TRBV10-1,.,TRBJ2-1,CASSEDYSNEQFF,TGCGCCAGCAGTGAGGACTATTCCAATGAGCAGTTCTTC
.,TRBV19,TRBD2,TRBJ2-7,CASSKSGGASEQYF,TGTGCCAGTAGTAAGAGCGGGGGGGCCTCCGAGCAGTACTTC
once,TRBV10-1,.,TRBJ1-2,CASSAGDGNYGYTF,TGCGCCAGCAGTGCGGGGGACGGCAACTATGGCTACACCTTC
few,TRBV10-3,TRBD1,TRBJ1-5,CAISLDRGNQPQHF,TGTGCCATCAGTCTGGACAGGGGCAATCAGCCCCAGCATTTT
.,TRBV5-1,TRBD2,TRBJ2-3,CASSPRTSGEFSSTDTQYF,TGCGCCAGCAGCCCAAGAACTAGCGGGGAATTCTCTAGCACAGATACGCAGTATTTT
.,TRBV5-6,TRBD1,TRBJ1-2,CASSPGTGVGNYGYTF,TGTGCCAGCAGCCCCGGGACAGGGGTGGGTAACTATGGCTACACCTTC
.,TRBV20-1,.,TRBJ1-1,CSLKEVPEAFF,TGCAGCCTTAAGGAGGTGCCTGAAGCTTTCTTT
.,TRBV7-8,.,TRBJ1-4,CASSLQEGRGKLFF,TGTGCCAGCAGCTTGCAGGAGGGACGGGGAAAACTGTTTTTT
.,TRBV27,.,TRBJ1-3,CASSLTLTDSGNTIYF,TGTGCCAGCAGTCTCACCCTCACCGACTCTGGAAACACCATATATTTT
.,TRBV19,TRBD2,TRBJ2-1,CASSVSGRALGGNEQFF,TGTGCCAGTAGTGTTAGCGGGAGGGCCCTTGGGGGCAATGAGCAGTTCTTC
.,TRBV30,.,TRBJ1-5,CAWSRGMGNQPQHF,TGTGCCTGGAGTCGGGGGATGGGCAATCAGCCCCAGCATTTT
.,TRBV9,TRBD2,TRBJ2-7,CASSVDTSGGYEQYF,TGTGCCAGCAGCGTAGATACTAGCGGGGGCTACGAGCAGTACTTC
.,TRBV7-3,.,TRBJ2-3,CASSQGRTDTQYF,TGTGCCAGCAGCCAGGGGCGCACAGATACGCAGTATTTT
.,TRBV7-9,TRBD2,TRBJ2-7,CASSLSGGSYEQYF,TGTGCCAGCAGCTTAAGCGGGGGCTCCTACGAGCAGTACTTC
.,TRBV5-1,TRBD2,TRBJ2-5,CASSPAQLALAGEETQYF,TGCGCCAGCAGCCCGGCCCAACTAGCCCTAGCGGGAGAAGAGACCCAGTACTTC
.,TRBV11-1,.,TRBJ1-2,CASSPQDSPYGYTF,TGTGCCAGCAGCCCGCAGGACAGTCCCTATGGCTACACCTTC
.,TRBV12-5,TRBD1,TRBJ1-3,CASGPGTGHGNTIYF,TGTGCTAGTGGGCCCGGGACAGGGCACGGAAACACCATATATTTT
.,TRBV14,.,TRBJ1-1,CASSQRGGTTNTEAFF,TGTGCCAGCAGCCAACGGGGGGGGACAACGAACACTGAAGCTTTCTTT
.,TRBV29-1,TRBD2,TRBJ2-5,CSVAIAGGETQYF,TGCAGCGTTGCAATAGCGGGAGGAGAGACCCAGTACTTC